The subject of this entry is one TCR beta chain. Its specificity is unknown. This sample is part of a study of cytomegalovirus exposure and HLA in healthy donors. V lost 3 bases and J 1 base, leaving 7 bases between the germline ends. Germline CDR1 reads MRHNA; CDR2 reads SNTAGT. The CDR3 runs to 14 residues. Whole-study results and caveats: According to a subsequent analysis, TCR clusters from the first cohort were inclined to appear together in the 120 validation repertoires.

This table comes from immunoSEQ multiplex PCR, and its TCRdb copy is limited to in-frame clones, with some not included. The repertoire holds about 360,000 clones, with more than 80% as singletons. The TCR sequence derives from a woman between 18 and 29 years old in good health and CMV-seronegative. What was sequenced was PBMCs. This sequence joins TRBV6-4 and TRBJ1-5; D not resolved. The CDR3 sequence is CASSERGSNQPQHF. As DNA, the CDR3 is TGTGCCAGCAGTGAACGAGGGAGCAATCAGCCCCAGCATTTT.